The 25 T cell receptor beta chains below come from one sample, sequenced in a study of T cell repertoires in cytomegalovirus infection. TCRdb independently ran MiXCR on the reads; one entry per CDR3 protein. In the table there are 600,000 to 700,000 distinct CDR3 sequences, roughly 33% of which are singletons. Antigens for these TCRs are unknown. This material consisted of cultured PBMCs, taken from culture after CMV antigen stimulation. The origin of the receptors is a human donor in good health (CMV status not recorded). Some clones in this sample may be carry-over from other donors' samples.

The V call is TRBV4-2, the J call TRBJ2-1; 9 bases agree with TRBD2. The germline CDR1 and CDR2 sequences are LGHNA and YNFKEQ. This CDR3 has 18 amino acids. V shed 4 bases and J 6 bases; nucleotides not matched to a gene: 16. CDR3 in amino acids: CASSRGVAGAGRGNEQFF. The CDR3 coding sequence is TGTGCCAGCAGCCGAGGGGTAGCGGGGGCGGGGAGGGGCAATGAGCAGTTCTTC.

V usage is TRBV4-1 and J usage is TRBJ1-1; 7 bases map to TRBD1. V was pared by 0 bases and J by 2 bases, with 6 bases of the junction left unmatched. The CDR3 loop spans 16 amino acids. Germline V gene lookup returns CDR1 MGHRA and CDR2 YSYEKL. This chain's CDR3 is CASSQELGTANTEAFF. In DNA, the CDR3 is TGCGCCAGCAGCCAAGAATTAGGGACAGCAAACACTGAAGCTTTCTTT.

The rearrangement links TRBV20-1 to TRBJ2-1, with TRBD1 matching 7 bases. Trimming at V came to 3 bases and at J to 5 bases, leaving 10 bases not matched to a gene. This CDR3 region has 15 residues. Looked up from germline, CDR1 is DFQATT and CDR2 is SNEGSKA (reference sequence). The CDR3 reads CSARGQSSWDNEQFF. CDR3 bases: TGCAGTGCTAGGGGACAGTCGTCGTGGGACAATGAGCAGTTCTTC.

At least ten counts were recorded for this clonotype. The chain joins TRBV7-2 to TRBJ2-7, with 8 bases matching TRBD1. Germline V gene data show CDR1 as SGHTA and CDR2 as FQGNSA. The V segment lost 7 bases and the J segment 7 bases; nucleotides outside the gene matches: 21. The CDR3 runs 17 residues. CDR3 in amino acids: CASILDRVGKALFEQYF. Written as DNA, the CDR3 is TGTGCCAGCATCCTGGACAGGGTGGGAAAAGCCTTGTTTGAGCAGTACTTC.

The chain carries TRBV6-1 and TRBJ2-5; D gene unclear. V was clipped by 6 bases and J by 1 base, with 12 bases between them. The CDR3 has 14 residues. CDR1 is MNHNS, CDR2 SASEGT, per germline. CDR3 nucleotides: TGTGCCAGCAGACAGACTTGGGCCCAAGAGACCCAGTACTTC. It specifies CASRQTWAQETQYF.

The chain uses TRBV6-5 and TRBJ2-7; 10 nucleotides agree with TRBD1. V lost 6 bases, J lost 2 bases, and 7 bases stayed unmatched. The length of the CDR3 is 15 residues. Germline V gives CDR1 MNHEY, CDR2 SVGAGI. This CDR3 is CASRPPGQGTYEQYF. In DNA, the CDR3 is TGTGCCAGCAGACCTCCGGGACAGGGGACCTACGAGCAGTACTTC.

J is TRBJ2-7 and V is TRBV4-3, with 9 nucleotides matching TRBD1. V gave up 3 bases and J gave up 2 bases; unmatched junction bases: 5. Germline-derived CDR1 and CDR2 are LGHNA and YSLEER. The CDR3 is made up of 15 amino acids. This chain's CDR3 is CASSQSDRGPYEQYF. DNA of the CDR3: TGCGCCAGCAGCCAGTCGGACAGGGGACCCTACGAGCAGTACTTC.

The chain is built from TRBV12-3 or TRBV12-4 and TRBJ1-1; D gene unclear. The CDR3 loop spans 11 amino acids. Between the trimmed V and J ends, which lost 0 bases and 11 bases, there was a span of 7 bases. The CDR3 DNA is TGTGCCAGCAGTTTAGCCGTGAAGGCTTTCTTT. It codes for CASSLAVKAFF.

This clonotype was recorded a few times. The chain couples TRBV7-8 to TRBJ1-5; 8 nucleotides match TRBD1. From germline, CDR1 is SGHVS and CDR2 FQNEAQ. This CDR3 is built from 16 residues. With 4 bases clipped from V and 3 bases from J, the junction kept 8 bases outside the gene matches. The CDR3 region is CASSSDRVTSNQPQHF. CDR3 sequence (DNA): TGTGCCAGCAGCTCGGACAGGGTAACATCCAATCAGCCCCAGCATTTT.

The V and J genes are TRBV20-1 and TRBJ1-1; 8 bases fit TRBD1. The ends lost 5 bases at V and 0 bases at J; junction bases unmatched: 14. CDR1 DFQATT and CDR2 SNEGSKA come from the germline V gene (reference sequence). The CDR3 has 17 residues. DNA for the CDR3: TGCAGTGCTCAGACAGGGGCTCCTCAAAGCGTGAACACTGAAGCTTTCTTT. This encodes CSAQTGAPQSVNTEAFF.

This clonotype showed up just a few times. CDR3 loop: CASSSGGALTEAFF. The DNA for the CDR3 is TGTGCCAGCAGCTCGGGGGGGGCTCTCACTGAAGCTTTCTTT. J is TRBJ1-1 and V is TRBV7-2, with D perhaps matching TRBD1 (6 bases). The CDR3 sequence is 14 residues long. The V and J ends lost 4 bases and 4 bases respectively, with 13 bases between them. Germline CDR1 and CDR2: SGHTA and FQGNSA.

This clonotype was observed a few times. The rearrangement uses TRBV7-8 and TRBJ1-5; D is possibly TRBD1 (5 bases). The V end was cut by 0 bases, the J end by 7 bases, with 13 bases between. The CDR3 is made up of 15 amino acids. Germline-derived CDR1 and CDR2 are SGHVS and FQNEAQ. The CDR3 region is CASSLAGQRDQPQHF. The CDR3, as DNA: TGTGCCAGCAGCTTAGCTGGGCAGAGGGACCAGCCCCAGCATTTT.

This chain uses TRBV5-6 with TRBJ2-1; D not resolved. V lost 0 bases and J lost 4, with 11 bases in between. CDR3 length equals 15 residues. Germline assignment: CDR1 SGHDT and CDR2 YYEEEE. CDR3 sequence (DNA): TGTGCCAGCAGCTTGGCCTTGGAACCTTACAATGAGCAGTTCTTC. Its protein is CASSLALEPYNEQFF.

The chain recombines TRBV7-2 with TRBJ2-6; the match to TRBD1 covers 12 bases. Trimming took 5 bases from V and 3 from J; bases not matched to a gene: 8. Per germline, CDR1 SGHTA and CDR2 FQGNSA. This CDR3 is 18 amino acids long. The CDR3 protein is CASSPRGTGGNGANVLTF. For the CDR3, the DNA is TGTGCCAGCAGCCCCCGTGGGACAGGGGGCAATGGGGCCAACGTCCTGACTTTC.

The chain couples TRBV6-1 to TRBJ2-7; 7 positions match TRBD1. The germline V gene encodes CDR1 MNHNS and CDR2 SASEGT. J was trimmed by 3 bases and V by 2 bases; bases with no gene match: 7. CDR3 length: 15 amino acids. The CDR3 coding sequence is TGTGCCAGCAGTGAACAATGGGACAGTATCTACGAGCAGTACTTC. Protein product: CASSEQWDSIYEQYF.

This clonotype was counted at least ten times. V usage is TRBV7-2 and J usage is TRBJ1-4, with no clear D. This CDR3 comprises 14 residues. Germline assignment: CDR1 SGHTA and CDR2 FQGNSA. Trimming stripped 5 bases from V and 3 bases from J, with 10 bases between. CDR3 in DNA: TGTGCCAGCAGCAACTTCGGGGCTAATGAAAAACTGTTTTTT. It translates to CASSNFGANEKLFF.

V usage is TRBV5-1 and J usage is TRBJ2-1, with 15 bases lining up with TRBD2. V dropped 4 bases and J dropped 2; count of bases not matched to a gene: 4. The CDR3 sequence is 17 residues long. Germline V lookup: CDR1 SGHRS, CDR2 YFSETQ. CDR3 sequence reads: CASSPGLAGGPYNEQFF. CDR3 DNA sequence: TGCGCCAGCAGCCCAGGACTAGCGGGAGGGCCCTACAATGAGCAGTTCTTC.

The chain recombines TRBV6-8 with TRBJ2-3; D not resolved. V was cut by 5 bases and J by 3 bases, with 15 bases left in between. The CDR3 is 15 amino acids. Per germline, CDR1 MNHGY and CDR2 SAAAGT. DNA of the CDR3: TGTGCCAGCAGTCGTAACCTACCCCATACAGATACGCAGTATTTT. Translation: CASSRNLPHTDTQYF.

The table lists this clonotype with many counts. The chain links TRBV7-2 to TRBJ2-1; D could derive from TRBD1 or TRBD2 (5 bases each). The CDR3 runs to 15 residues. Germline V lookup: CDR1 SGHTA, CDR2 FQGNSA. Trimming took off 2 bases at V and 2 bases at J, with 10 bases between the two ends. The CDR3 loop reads CASSLLRGTYNEQFF. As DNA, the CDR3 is TGTGCCAGCAGCTTATTGAGGGGAACCTACAATGAGCAGTTCTTC.

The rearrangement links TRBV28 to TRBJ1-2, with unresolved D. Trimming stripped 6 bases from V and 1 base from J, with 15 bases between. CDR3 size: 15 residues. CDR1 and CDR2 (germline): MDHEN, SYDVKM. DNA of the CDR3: TGTGCCAGCAGAGACTACACCGGGGTTAACTATGGCTACACCTTC. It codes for CASRDYTGVNYGYTF.

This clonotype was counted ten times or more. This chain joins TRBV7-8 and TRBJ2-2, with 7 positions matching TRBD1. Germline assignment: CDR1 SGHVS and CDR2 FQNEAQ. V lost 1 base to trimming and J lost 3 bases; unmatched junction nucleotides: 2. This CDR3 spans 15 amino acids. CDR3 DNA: TGTGCCAGCAGCTTAGGACAGGGCTACACCGGGGAGCTGTTTTTT. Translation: CASSLGQGYTGELFF.

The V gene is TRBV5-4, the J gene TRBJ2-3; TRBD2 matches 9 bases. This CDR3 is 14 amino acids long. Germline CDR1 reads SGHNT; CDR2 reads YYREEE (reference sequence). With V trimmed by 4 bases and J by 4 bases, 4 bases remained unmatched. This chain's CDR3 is CASSRGGDADTQYF. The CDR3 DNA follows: TGTGCCAGCAGCCGCGGGGGGGACGCAGATACGCAGTATTTT.

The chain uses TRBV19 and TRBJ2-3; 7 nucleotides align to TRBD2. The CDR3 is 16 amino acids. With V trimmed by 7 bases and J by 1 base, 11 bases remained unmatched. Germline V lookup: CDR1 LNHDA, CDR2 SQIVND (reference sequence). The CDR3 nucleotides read TGTGCCAGTACTAACCGGGGAGGGCCTCGCACAGATACGCAGTATTTT. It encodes CASTNRGGPRTDTQYF. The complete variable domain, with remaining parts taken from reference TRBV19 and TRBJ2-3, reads DGGITQSPKYLFRKEGQNVTLSCEQNLNHDAMYWYRQDPGQGLRLIYYSQIVNDFQKGDIAEGYSVSREKKESFPLTVTSAQKNPTAFYLCASTNRGGPRTDTQYFGPGTRLTVL.

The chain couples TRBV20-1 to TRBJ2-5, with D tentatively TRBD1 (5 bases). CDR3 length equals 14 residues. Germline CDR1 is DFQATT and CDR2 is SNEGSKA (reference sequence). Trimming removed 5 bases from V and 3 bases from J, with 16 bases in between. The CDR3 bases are TGCAGTGCTGGGGCAAGGACAAGTAAAGAGACCCAGTACTTC. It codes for CSAGARTSKETQYF.

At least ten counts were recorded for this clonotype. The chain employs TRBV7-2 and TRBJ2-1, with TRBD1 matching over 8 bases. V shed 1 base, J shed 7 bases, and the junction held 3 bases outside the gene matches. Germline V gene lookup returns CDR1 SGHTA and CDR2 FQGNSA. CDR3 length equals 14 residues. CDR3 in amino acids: CASSLGTGLNEQFF. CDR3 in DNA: TGTGCCAGCAGCTTAGGGACAGGGTTAAATGAGCAGTTCTTC.